The present TCR beta chain was sequenced within a study of siplizumab effects on memory and regulatory T cells. Sequencing used immunoSEQ multiplex PCR; TCRdb keeps in-frame clones, though not all of them. Seen here are some 100,000 clones, around 90% observed once, and the top ten hold around 0.7%. Regarding the study as a whole: Memory cells that were CD4+ and unstimulated gave rise to alloreactive sequences, which siplizumab significantly reduced. The alloresponse seemed to draw substantially on naive T cells, which appeared more diverse than memory cells. Researchers could map only a minor fraction of alloreactive clones to unstimulated subsets.

As concerns this clone: The antigen is unknown.

Germline CDR1 LNHNV, CDR2 YYDKDF (reference sequence). The CDR3 extends over 14 amino acids. V dropped 3 bases and J dropped 3 bases, with 12 bases sitting between them. The TCR comes from a human donor in good health. Sequencing was done on a sample of Tregs sorted from blood. The chain links TRBV15 to TRBJ2-7; no reliable D call. CDR3 residues: CATSRLGPYYEQYF. In DNA, the CDR3 is TGTGCCACCAGCAGGCTAGGCCCATACTACGAGCAGTACTTC.